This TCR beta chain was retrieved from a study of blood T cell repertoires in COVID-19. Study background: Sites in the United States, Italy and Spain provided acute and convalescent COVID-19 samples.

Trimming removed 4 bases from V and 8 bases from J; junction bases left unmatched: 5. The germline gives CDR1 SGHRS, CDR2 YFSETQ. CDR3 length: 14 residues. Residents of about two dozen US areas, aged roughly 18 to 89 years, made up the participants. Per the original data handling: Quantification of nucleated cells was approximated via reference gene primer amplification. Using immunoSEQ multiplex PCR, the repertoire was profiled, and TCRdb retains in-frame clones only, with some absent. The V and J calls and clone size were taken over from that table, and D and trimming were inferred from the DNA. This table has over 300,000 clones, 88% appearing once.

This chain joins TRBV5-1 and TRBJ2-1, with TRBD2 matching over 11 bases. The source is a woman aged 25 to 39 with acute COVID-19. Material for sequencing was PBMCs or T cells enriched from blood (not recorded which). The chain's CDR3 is CASSGSGGADEQFF. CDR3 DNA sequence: TGCGCCAGCAGCGGTAGCGGGGGGGCCGATGAGCAGTTCTTC.